The entry below gives a single T cell receptor (beta chain) sequence along with its context. The data were obtained in a study of blood T cell repertoires in COVID-19. Produced via immunoSEQ multiplex PCR; TCRdb's table is partial and in-frame only. The data hold some 220,000 clones, with over 80% observed a single time. This TCR was recovered from a woman aged 55-70 years with active or convalescent COVID-19. Sequencing was done on a sample of peripheral blood.

This CDR3 reads CSARDRTRVFF. CDR3 DNA: TGCAGTGCTAGAGATCGAACTAGGGTGTTCTTC. The V and J genes are TRBV20-1 and TRBJ2-1; weak D call: TRBD2 (5 bases). The CDR3 runs 11 residues. V was cut by 0 bases and J by 15 bases, with 12 bases left in between. Per the germline V gene, CDR1 is DFQATT and CDR2 is SNEGSKA (reference sequence).